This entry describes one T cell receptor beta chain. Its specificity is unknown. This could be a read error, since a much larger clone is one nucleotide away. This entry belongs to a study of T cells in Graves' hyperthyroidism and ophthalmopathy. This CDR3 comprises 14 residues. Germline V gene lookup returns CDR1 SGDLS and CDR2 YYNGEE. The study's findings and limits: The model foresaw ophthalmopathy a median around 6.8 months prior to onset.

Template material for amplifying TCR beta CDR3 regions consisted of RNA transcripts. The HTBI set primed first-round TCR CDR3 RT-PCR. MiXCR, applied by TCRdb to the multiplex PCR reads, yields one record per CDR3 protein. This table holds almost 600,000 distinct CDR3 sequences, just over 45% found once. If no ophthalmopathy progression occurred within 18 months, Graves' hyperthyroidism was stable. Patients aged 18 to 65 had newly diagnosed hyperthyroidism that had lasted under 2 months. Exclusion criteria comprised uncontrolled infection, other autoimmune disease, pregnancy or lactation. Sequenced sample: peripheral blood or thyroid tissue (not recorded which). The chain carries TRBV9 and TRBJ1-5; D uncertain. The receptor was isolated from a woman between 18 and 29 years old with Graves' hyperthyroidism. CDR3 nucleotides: TGTGCCAGCAGCCTACATAGGTCCGGTCAGCACCAGCATTTT. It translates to CASSLHRSGQHQHF. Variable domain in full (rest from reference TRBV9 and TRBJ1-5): DSGVTQTPKHLITATGQRVTLRCSPRSGDLSVYWYQQSLDQGLQFLIQYYNGEERAKGNILERFSAQQFPDLHSELNLSSLELGDSALYFCASSLHRSGQHQHFGDGTRLSIL.